These T cell receptor beta chains were read from a single sample in a study of T-cell reconstitution after alpha-beta-depleted transplantation in children. TCRdb re-called the PCR reads with MiXCR, one entry per CDR3 protein. In the table there are more than 400,000 distinct CDR3 sequences, 9.5% to 12% of which are singletons. The input for sequencing was PBMCs, mostly from graft donor cells, taken 180 days after TCRalphabeta/CD19-depleted stem cell transplant. All receptors derive from a female patient aged 2-9 years who had a stem cell transplant for aplastic anemia, so the T cells may come from the graft donor. Each CDR3 is given with its conserved first and last residue. D genes are given only for firm matches. Expanded clones get a size class; other rows say once, few or many, or leave the size out.

V gene	CDR3 length	J gene	clone size	D gene	CDR3 DNA	CDR3 protein
TRBV6-5	14	TRBJ1-5	few	-	TGTGCCAGCAGCAGAAAACAGGGAGATCAGCCCCAGCATTTT	CASSRKQGDQPQHF
TRBV5-1	15	TRBJ1-1	many	-	TGCGCCAGCAGCTTGGGCCCCCAGCGGGACACTGAAGCTTTCTTT	CASSLGPQRDTEAFF
TRBV29-1	15	TRBJ2-1	-	TRBD2	TGCAGCGTCCCGGGACTAGCGGGAGTTGCCAATGAGCAGTTCTTC	CSVPGLAGVANEQFF
TRBV18	16	TRBJ2-6	few	-	TGTGCCAGCTCACAGACTGAGAGCTCTGGGGCCAACGTCCTGACTTTC	CASSQTESSGANVLTF
TRBV20-1	14	TRBJ1-2	-	-	TGCAGTGCTAGGGCGGCCCGAACCCCTGATGGCTACACCTTC	CSARAARTPDGYTF
TRBV6-2/TRBV6-3	14	TRBJ2-3	many	-	TGTGCCAGCAGCCTAGGCGTGGGCACAGATACGCAGTATTTT	CASSLGVGTDTQYF
TRBV11-2	14	TRBJ1-2	-	TRBD1	TGTGCCAGCAGCTCCAGGACAGGGAACTATGGCTACACCTTC	CASSSRTGNYGYTF
TRBV6-2/TRBV6-3	13	TRBJ2-7	many	-	TGTGCCAGCGGACGGAGGGGAAGGTACGAGCAGTACTTC	CASGRRGRYEQYF
TRBV20-1	15	TRBJ2-7	many	-	TGCAGTGCTAATGTTGCCTCGGGGGTGGTGGGCGAGCAGTACTTC	CSANVASGVVGEQYF
TRBV12-3/TRBV12-4	17	TRBJ2-7	-	TRBD2	TGTGCCAGCAGTTTGGGTTCACTAGCGGAGCTCCTAAACGAGCAGTACTTC	CASSLGSLAELLNEQYF
TRBV6-2/TRBV6-3	13	TRBJ1-1	-	TRBD1	TGTGCCACCGCGGACAGGACCTACACTGAAGCTTTCTTT	CATADRTYTEAFF
TRBV29-1	11	TRBJ2-3	-	-	TGCAGCGGACACAGCACAGATACGCAGTATTTT	CSGHSTDTQYF
TRBV6-1	14	TRBJ1-2	few	-	TGTGCCAGCACCCCATCTGGGGGGAACTATGGCTACACCTTC	CASTPSGGNYGYTF
TRBV11-2	19	TRBJ2-1	-	TRBD2	TGTGCCAGCAGCAAAACTTCTCGGGGTGTGCGGGAGTTCTACAATGAGCAGTTCTTC	CASSKTSRGVREFYNEQFF
TRBV5-1	16	TRBJ2-1	-	-	TGCGCCAGCACCCCCATCCGGGACTCTGGATACAATGAGCAGTTCTTC	CASTPIRDSGYNEQFF
TRBV3-1	15	TRBJ2-1	many	-	TGTGCCAGCAGCCGGCCTGGGGGACCCTACAATGAGCAGTTCTTC	CASSRPGGPYNEQFF
TRBV6-2/TRBV6-3	15	TRBJ1-6	few	TRBD1	TGTGCCAGCAGCTCAACGACAGGGGTCAATTCACCCCTCCACTTT	CASSSTTGVNSPLHF
TRBV5-1	14	TRBJ1-2	-	TRBD1	TGCGCCAGCAGCGCCGGGACAGGGGTTCAGGGCTACACCTTC	CASSAGTGVQGYTF
TRBV20-1	15	TRBJ2-7	-	TRBD1	TGCAGTGCACGGATCAACAGGGGGCGCGGGTACGAGCAGTACTTC	CSARINRGRGYEQYF
TRBV7-9	13	TRBJ1-2	few	-	TGTGCCAGCAGCCCAGAGGGCAGCTATGGCTACACCTTC	CASSPEGSYGYTF
TRBV23-1	17	TRBJ1-1	-	-	TGCGCCAGCACCCCACATAGTGCGGCCCAGTGGCCGACTGAAGCTTTCTTT	CASTPHSAAQWPTEAFF
TRBV6-2/TRBV6-3	14	TRBJ1-4	few	-	TGTGCCAGCAGTTACTCACCGGTTCGGGAAAAACTGTTTTTT	CASSYSPVREKLFF
TRBV20-1	11	TRBJ2-2	few	-	TGCAGTGCTAGAGATACCGGGGAGCTGTTTTTT	CSARDTGELFF
TRBV12-3/TRBV12-4	16	TRBJ1-5	-	-	TGTGCCAGCAGTTTAGCGCTGGGGGGGAAATTCCAGCCCCAGCATTTT	CASSLALGGKFQPQHF
TRBV29-1	14	TRBJ2-7	many	-	TGCAGCGTTCGATACAGGGTAGGCTCCTACGAGCAGTACTTC	CSVRYRVGSYEQYF
TRBV14	16	TRBJ1-1	-	TRBD1	TGTGCCAGCAGCCACTTTCCGGGACAGGGGAACACTGAAGCTTTCTTT	CASSHFPGQGNTEAFF
TRBV20-1	11	TRBJ2-1	few	-	TGCAGTGCTAGATCGGGGGGCAAACAGTTCTTC	CSARSGGKQFF
TRBV19	13	TRBJ1-5	-	-	TGTGCCAGTAGTATGGGTCAGGGCAAGCCCCAGCATTTT	CASSMGQGKPQHF
TRBV5-1	15	TRBJ2-1	-	TRBD2	TGCGCCAGCAGCTTGTTCCTAGCGGGAGGAGATGAGCAGTTCTTC	CASSLFLAGGDEQFF
TRBV10-3	14	TRBJ2-5	many	-	TGTGCCATCAGTGAGACGACTAGGGCAGAGACCCAGTACTTC	CAISETTRAETQYF
TRBV6-2/TRBV6-3	13	TRBJ1-1	few	-	TGTGCCAGCAGCTCCCCGCGGGTAGACGGAGCTTTCTTT	CASSSPRVDGAFF
TRBV9	15	TRBJ2-2	-	TRBD2	TGTGCCAGCAGCGCCCTAGCGGGAGGTACCGGGGAGCTGTTTTTT	CASSALAGGTGELFF
TRBV7-3	21	TRBJ2-1	-	TRBD2	TGTGCCAGCAGCTTAAGGGGGGGGGTAGCGGGTAGCGGGGGCTCCTACAATGAGCAGTTCTTC	CASSLRGGVAGSGGSYNEQFF
TRBV12-3/TRBV12-4	14	TRBJ2-1	few	TRBD2	TGTGCCAGCTGTTCGACGGGGGGAGGGAATGAGCAGTTCTTC	CASCSTGGGNEQFF
TRBV7-9	15	TRBJ2-3	-	TRBD1	TGTGCCAGCAGCCTGGGACAGGGAAACACAGATACGCAGTATTTT	CASSLGQGNTDTQYF
TRBV15	12	TRBJ2-1	-	-	TGTGCCACCAGCAGAGTCGGGTTGGAGCAGTTCTTC	CATSRVGLEQFF
TRBV18	16	TRBJ2-1	few	TRBD1	TGTGCCAGCTCACCTATGGGACAGGGAATCAAAAATGAGCAGTTCTTC	CASSPMGQGIKNEQFF